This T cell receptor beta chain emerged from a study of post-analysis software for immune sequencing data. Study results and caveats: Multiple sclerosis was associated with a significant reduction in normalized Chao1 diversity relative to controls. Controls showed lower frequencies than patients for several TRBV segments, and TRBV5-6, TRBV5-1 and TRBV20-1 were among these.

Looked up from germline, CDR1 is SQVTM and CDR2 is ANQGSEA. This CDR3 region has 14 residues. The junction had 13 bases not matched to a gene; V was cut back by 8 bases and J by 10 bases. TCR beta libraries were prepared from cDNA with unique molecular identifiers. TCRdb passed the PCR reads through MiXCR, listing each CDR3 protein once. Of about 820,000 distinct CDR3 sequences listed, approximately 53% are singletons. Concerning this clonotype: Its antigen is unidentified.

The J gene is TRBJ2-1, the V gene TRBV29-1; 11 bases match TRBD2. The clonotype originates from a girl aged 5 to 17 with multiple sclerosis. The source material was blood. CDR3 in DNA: TGCAGCCTTCGCGAACTAGCGGGAGCAGGGGAGCAGTTCTTC. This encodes CSLRELAGAGEQFF.